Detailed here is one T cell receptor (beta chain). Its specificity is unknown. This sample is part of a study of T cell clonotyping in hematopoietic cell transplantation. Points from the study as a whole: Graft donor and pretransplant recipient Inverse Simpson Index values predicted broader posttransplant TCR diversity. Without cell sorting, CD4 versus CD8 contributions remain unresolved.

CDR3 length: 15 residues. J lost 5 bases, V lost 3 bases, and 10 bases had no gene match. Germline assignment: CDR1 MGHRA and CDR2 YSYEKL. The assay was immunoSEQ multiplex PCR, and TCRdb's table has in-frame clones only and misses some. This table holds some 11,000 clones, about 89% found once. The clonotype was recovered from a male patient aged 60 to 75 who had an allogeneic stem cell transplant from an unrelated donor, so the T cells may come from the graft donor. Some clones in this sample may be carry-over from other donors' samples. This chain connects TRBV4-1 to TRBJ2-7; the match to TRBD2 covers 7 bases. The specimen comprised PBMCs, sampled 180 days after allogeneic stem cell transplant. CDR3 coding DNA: TGCGCCAGCAGCCAGGTTGGGCTAGCGGATGACGAGCAGTACTTC. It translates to CASSQVGLADDEQYF.